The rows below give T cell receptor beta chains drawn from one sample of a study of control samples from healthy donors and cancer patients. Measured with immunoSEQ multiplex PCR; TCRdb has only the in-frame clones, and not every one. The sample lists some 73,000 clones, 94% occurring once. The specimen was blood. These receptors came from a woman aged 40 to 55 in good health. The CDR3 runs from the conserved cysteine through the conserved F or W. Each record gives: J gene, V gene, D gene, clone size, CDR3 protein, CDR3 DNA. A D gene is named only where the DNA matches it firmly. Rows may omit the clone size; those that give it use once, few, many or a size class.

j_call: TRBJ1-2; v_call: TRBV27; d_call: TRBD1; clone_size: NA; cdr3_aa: CASSSHRGRFYGYTF; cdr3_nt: TGTGCCAGCAGTTCCCACAGGGGGCGCTTCTATGGCTACACCTTC
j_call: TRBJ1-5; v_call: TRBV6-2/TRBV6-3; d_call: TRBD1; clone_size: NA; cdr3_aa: CASSWTGINQPQHF; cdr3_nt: TGTGCCAGCAGTTGGACAGGGATCAATCAGCCCCAGCATTTT
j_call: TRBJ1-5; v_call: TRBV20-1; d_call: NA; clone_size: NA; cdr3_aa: CSASRGGSVAGYSNQPQHF; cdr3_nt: TGCAGTGCTAGTCGGGGGGGGTCGGTTGCGGGATATAGCAATCAGCCCCAGCATTTT
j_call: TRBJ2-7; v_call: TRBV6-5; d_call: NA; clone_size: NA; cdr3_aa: CASSQRWEQYF; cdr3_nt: TGTGCCAGCAGCCAGAGGTGGGAGCAGTACTTC
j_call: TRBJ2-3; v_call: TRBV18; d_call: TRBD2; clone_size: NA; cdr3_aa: CASSPLSGGLSTDTQYF; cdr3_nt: TGTGCCAGCTCACCACTTAGCGGGGGGCTGAGCACAGATACGCAGTATTTT
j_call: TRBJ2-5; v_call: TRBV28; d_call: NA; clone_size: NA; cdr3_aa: CASSLGTRGRETQYF; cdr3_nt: TGTGCCAGCAGTTTGGGCACTCGGGGGCGAGAGACCCAGTACTTC
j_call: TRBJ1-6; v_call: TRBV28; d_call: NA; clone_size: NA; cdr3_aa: CASGRASSYNSPLHF; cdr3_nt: TGTGCCAGCGGGCGGGCCAGCTCCTATAATTCACCCCTCCACTTT
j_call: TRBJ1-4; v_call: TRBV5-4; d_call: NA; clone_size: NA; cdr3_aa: CASSLVGEEKLFF; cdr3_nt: TGTGCCAGCAGCTTGGTTGGAGAGGAAAAACTGTTTTTT
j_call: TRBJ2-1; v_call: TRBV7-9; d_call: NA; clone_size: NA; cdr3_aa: CASSPQRSSYNEQFF; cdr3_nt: TGTGCCAGCAGCCCCCAGCGGAGTTCCTACAATGAGCAGTTCTTC
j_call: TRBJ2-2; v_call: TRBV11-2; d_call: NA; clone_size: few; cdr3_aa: CASSRATNTGELFF; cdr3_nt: TGTGCCAGCAGCAGGGCAACAAACACCGGGGAGCTGTTTTTT
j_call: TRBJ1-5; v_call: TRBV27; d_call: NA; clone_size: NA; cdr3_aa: CASSLSSPNQPQHF; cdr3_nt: TGTGCCAGCAGTTTGAGTTCTCCAAATCAGCCCCAGCATTTT
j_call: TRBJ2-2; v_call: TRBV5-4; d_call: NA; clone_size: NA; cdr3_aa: CASSLEGFTGELFF; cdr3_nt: TGTGCCAGCAGCTTGGAGGGGTTCACCGGGGAGCTGTTTTTT
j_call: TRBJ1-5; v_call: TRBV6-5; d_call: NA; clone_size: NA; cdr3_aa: CASRGVGSGNQPQHF; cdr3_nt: TGTGCCAGCAGGGGGGTGGGGTCGGGCAATCAGCCCCAGCATTTT
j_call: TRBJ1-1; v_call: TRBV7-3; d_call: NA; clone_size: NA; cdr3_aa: CASRDDGMNTEAFF; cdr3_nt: TGTGCCAGCAGAGACGACGGAATGAACACTGAAGCTTTCTTT
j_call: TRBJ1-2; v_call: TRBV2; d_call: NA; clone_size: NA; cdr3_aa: CASSPGMNYGYTF; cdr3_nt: TGTGCCAGCAGTCCCGGGATGAACTATGGCTACACCTTC
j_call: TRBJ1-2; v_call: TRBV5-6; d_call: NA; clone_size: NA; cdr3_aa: CASSSTGGEDYGYTF; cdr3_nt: TGTGCCAGCAGCTCCACGGGAGGGGAGGATTATGGCTACACCTTC
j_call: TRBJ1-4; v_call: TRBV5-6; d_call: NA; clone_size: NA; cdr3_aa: CASRRQALRSEKLFF; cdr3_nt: TGTGCCAGCAGACGACAGGCTCTGAGAAGTGAAAAACTGTTTTTT
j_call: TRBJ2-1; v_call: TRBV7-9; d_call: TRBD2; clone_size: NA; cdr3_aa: CASSLGLAGARSYNEQFF; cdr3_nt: TGTGCCAGCAGCCTGGGACTAGCGGGAGCCCGCTCCTACAATGAGCAGTTCTTC
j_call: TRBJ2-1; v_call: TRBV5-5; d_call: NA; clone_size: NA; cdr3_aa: CASDIGGDYNEQFF; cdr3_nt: TGTGCCAGCGACATTGGCGGGGACTACAATGAGCAGTTCTTC
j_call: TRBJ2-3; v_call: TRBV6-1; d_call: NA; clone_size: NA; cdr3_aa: CASSEWGTREDTQYF; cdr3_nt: TGTGCCAGCAGTGAGTGGGGGACCAGGGAGGATACGCAGTATTTT
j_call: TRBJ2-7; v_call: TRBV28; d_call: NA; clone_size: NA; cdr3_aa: CASSLNQGTPSEQYF; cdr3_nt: TGTGCCAGCAGCCTAAATCAGGGGACCCCATCCGAGCAGTACTTC
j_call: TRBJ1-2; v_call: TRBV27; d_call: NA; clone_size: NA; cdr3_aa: CASSPPGGANYGYTF; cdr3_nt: TGTGCCAGCAGTCCCCCCGGTGGGGCAAACTATGGCTACACCTTC
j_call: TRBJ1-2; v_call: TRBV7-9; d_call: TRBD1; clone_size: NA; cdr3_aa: CASSSQRGREGYTF; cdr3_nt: TGTGCCAGCAGCTCCCAAAGGGGGCGAGAGGGCTACACCTTC
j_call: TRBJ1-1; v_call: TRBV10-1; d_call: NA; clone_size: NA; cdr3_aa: CASSERAMNTEAFF; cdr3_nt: TGCGCCAGCAGTGAGAGGGCCATGAACACTGAAGCTTTCTTT
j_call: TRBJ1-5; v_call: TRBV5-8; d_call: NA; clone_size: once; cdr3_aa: CASSLQQNNQPQHF; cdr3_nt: TGTGCCAGCAGCTTGCAACAGAACAATCAGCCCCAGCATTTT
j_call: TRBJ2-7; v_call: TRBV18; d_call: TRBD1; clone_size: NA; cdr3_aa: CASSPTNRQGWYF; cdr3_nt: TGTGCCAGCTCACCAACAAACCGACAGGGTTGGTACTTC